This T cell receptor (beta chain) was recovered during a study of blood T cell repertoires in COVID-19. V lost 3 bases and J lost 0, with 10 bases in between. The length of the CDR3 is 15 residues. Germline V lookup: CDR1 SGHRS, CDR2 YFSETQ. Study members were between roughly 18 and 90 years old and lived in around 24 US regions. Sequenced by immunoSEQ multiplex PCR; TCRdb stores in-frame clones only, minus some. The sample consists of about 200,000 clones, around 82% of them appearing once. V gene TRBV5-1 combines with J gene TRBJ1-3; D gene unclear. The specimen sequenced was PBMCs or T cells enriched from blood (not recorded which). The TCR comes from a woman between 45 and 65 years old who had been exposed to COVID-19. In nucleotides, the CDR3 is TGCGCCAGCAGCTCATCGACAAGCTCTGGAAACACCATATATTTT. Translation gives CASSSSTSSGNTIYF.